The rows below give T cell receptor beta chains drawn from one sample of a study of blood T cells in healthy people across ages. From the 5' RACE reads, TCRdb called clonotypes with MiXCR, one entry per CDR3 protein. The data show around 990,000 distinct CDR3 sequences, approximately 38% seen once. Material for sequencing was blood. These receptor sequences come from a man aged 18 to 30 in good health. Each CDR3 is given with its conserved first and last residue. A D gene is named only where the DNA matches it firmly. A clone size is listed for some rows: how often the clone was seen (once, few, many), or a class if it is expanded.

clone size,J gene,D gene,V gene,CDR3 DNA,CDR3 protein
once,TRBJ2-5,TRBD2,TRBV18,TGTGCCAGCTCACCACCGACTAGCGGGAGAAGAGAGACCCAGTACTTC,CASSPPTSGRRETQYF
.,TRBJ1-1,.,TRBV7-2,TGTGCCAGCAGCCTCGGGGGGGAGGAAGCTTTCTTT,CASSLGGEEAFF
.,TRBJ1-1,TRBD1,TRBV5-6,TGTGCCAGCAGCTTCGGGACAGGGGTTACATACACTGAAGCTTTCTTT,CASSFGTGVTYTEAFF
.,TRBJ1-6,.,TRBV4-3,TGCGCCAGCAGCCAAGAGGGAGCAGGGTATAATTCACCCCTCCACTTT,CASSQEGAGYNSPLHF
.,TRBJ2-3,TRBD2,TRBV12-5,TGTGCTAGTGGTTTGAAACGGGGGGGCACAGATACGCAGTATTTT,CASGLKRGGTDTQYF
.,TRBJ2-3,TRBD2,TRBV9,TGTGCCGGCCAAAAGGGACTAGCGGGCACAGATACGCAGTATTTT,CAGQKGLAGTDTQYF
few,TRBJ2-3,TRBD2,TRBV13,TGTGCCAGCAGCATCGGGGGGTCGCGCACAGATACGCAGTATTTT,CASSIGGSRTDTQYF
few,TRBJ2-7,TRBD2,TRBV9,TGTGCCAGCAGTAGCGGGACCGGAGAGCAGTACTTC,CASSSGTGEQYF
few,TRBJ2-3,.,TRBV5-1,TGCGCCAGCAGCTTATGGGGGGTCACAGATACGCAGTATTTT,CASSLWGVTDTQYF
.,TRBJ2-5,.,TRBV2,TGTGCCAGCAGTGCGCCGATGGGAGATGAGCAGTACTTC,CASSAPMGDEQYF
few,TRBJ2-1,.,TRBV6-2/TRBV6-3,TGTGCCAGCAGTCCCCTCTTTGAGCAGTTCTTC,CASSPLFEQFF